Included here is one T cell receptor beta chain sequence, with context. What it recognizes is unknown. This entry comes from a study of long-term antiretroviral therapy in people with HIV. Broader study findings: In the period from about 2003 to 2017, blood was collected, possibly under older ART regimens.

They ran version v3.0 of the immunoSEQ assay at survey level. This table comes from immunoSEQ multiplex PCR, and its TCRdb copy is limited to in-frame clones, with some not included. The repertoire holds 7,700 or so clones, with more than 65% as singletons. CDR1 and CDR2 (germline): MNHEY, SMNVEV (reference sequence). Trimming removed 3 bases from V and 3 bases from J, with 6 bases in between. The CDR3 totals 13 residues. The chain combines TRBV27 with TRBJ1-3; D is unresolved. The source is a man in his forties or fifties with HIV. This specimen consisted of unsorted PBMCs, obtained about 2.5 years before starting antiretroviral therapy. The CDR3 sequence is CASSFGGGNTIYF. The CDR3 region has the DNA TGTGCCAGCAGTTTTGGTGGTGGAAACACCATATATTTT.